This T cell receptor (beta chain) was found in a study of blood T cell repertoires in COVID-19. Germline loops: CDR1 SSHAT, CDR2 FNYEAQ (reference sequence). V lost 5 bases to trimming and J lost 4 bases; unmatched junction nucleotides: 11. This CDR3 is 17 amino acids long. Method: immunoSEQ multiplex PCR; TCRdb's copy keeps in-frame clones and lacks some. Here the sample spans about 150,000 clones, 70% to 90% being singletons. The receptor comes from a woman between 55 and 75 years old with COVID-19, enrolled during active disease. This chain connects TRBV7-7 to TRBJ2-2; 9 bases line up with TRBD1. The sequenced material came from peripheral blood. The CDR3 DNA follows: TGTGCCAGCAGCCCTTCTGGGACAGGGTCAATCACCGGGGAGCTGTTTTTT. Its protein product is CASSPSGTGSITGELFF.